One sample yielded the 8 T cell receptor beta chains listed below, sequenced in a study of blood T cells in healthy people across ages. Next came a second PCR, run for about 7 to 12 cycles, which used a sample-barcoded 5' primer along with a J-beta primer mix. TCRdb called the 5' RACE reads again in MiXCR, with one record for every CDR3 protein. This sample has 600,000 to 1,000,000 distinct CDR3 sequences, with 20% to 25% found just once. The sample was also reused in another study, on T cells of mothers and their children.

The specimen was blood. These receptors all stem from a boy younger than 18 in good health.

The chain uses TRBV28 and TRBJ1-5, with 11 bases fitting TRBD1. With V trimmed by 7 bases and J by 1 base, 15 bases remained unmatched. The CDR3 sequence is 19 residues long. CDR1 MDHEN and CDR2 SYDVKM come from the germline V gene. The CDR3 nucleotides are TGTGCCAGCATTCCCCCTGCCGGGACAGGGGGTCGGAGCAATCAGCCCCAGCATTTT. Its translation: CASIPPAGTGGRSNQPQHF.

As DNA, the CDR3 is TGTGCCACCAGTGATCGATCCGGGCTGACTAGTCCGGAGACCCAGTACTTC. The encoded protein is CATSDRSGLTSPETQYF. The rearrangement joins TRBV24-1 to TRBJ2-5, with TRBD2 as a possible D gene (6 bases). The V gene's germline CDR1 is KGHDR and CDR2 SFDVKD. The CDR3 contains 17 residues. V was clipped by 3 bases and J by 5 bases, with 21 bases between them.

The chain carries TRBV6-5 and TRBJ2-5; D unresolved. Germline V gene sequence: CDR1 MNHEY, CDR2 SVGAGI. V lost 2 bases and J lost 7, with 11 bases in between. The CDR3 length is 13 residues. The CDR3 nucleotides are TGTGCCAGCAGTTACACTACTGTTGGGACCCAGTACTTC. Protein sequence: CASSYTTVGTQYF.

J is TRBJ1-1 and V is TRBV12-3 or TRBV12-4, with a tentative D call TRBD1 (6 bases). The CDR3 is 15 amino acids. The ends were cut back, 2 bases at V and 1 base at J, with 11 bases in the middle. In DNA form, the CDR3 reads TGTGCCAGCAGTTTACAGGGGCTTCAGAACACTGAAGCTTTCTTT. Protein sequence: CASSLQGLQNTEAFF.

The chain uses TRBV14 and TRBJ1-1; D call uncertain. Trimming took 0 bases from V and 4 from J, leaving 12 bases between them. Germline-derived CDR1 and CDR2 are SGHDN and FVKESK. The CDR3 sequence is 15 residues long. The CDR3, as DNA: TGTGCCAGCAGCCAAGAACTAGTGGCGGGCACTGAAGCTTTCTTT. Protein sequence: CASSQELVAGTEAFF. Full variable domain (remainder filled in from reference TRBV14 and TRBJ1-1): EAGVTQFPSHSVIEKGQTVTLRCDPISGHDNLYWYRRVMGKEIKFLLHFVKESKQDESGMPNNRFLAERTGGTYSTLKVQPAELEDSGVYFCASSQELVAGTEAFFGQGTRLTVV.

This clonotype was detected a few times. The rearrangement uses TRBV7-2 and TRBJ2-1; TRBD1 or TRBD2 may be the D gene (5 bases each). Germline CDR1 reads SGHTA; CDR2 reads FQGNSA. The length of the CDR3 is 13 residues. Trimming removed 1 base at V and 9 bases at J, with 10 bases between. The CDR3 loop reads CASSLVAGAEQFF. The CDR3 region has the DNA TGTGCCAGCAGCTTAGTAGCCGGGGCTGAGCAGTTCTTC.

The rearrangement uses TRBV29-1 and TRBJ2-5; D uncertain. Near its end, the DNA agrees better with TRBJ2-7, so the J call may be wrong. Germline lookup yields CDR1 SQVTM and CDR2 ANQGSEA. There are 12 residues in the CDR3. CDR3 in amino acids: CSAGSTGYEQYF. Written as DNA, the CDR3 is TGCAGCGCTGGATCTACGGGCTACGAGCAGTACTTC.

This clonotype was seen more than once but under ten times. The rearrangement links TRBV7-9 to TRBJ1-2; D unresolved. Trimming took 5 bases from V and 8 from J, leaving 12 bases between them. Germline CDR1 reads SEHNR; CDR2 reads FQNEAQ (reference sequence). CDR3 length equals 12 residues. The CDR3 region has the DNA TGTGCCAGCAGCATCAAGATTGGAGGCTACACCTTC. Its protein product is CASSIKIGGYTF.